This T cell receptor beta chain was found in a study of read filtering for tumor transcriptome and immune sequencing. Study as a whole: By R-ISS, stages I, II and III held about 8, 15 and 7 patients.

From roughly 390 ng of RNA, a library with molecular barcoded alpha/delta and beta/gamma adaptors was made. TCRdb recomputed calls from the reads with MiXCR, one row per CDR3 protein. The sample shows 85,000 to 100,000 distinct CDR3 sequences, 20% to 25% of them seen only once. General observations from the study: Compared with RNA-seq, IR-seq gave much higher clonotype depth and reliability. In IR-seq, single-read clonotypes were about 81.9% of clonotypes but around 3.4% of reads. The CD138-negative fraction was mixed bone marrow immune cells, not pure T cells.

This clonotype came up many times. Its target is unknown. The CDR3 runs 11 residues. Looked up from germline, CDR1 is DFQATT and CDR2 is SNEGSKA (reference sequence). The V end was cut by 4 bases, the J end by 8 bases, with 9 bases between. The chain couples TRBV20-1 to TRBJ2-1, with D tentatively TRBD2 (5 bases). This TCR came from a donor aged 40 or over with multiple myeloma. Sequenced input: a population of CD138-negative cells sorted from bone marrow. DNA for the CDR3: TGCAGTGCTACGGGGAACGATGAGCAGTTCTTC. The encoded protein is CSATGNDEQFF.